This T cell receptor beta chain was captured by sequencing in a study of naive and memory T cell subsets. Two oligonucleotides, mixed equimolar, formed the beta constant-region primer covering TRBC1 and TRBC2. Nested alpha and beta constant-region primers with the SP2 primer drove four PCR rounds on ligated cDNA. TCRdb independently ran MiXCR on the UMI-ligation and nested PCR reads; one entry per CDR3 protein. The sample lists about 120,000 distinct CDR3 sequences; 35% to 40% were seen once. Deletions cut 1 base from V and 2 bases from J, with 15 bases between. Per germline, CDR1 KGHDR and CDR2 SFDVKD. The CDR3 is 17 residues long.

This receptor was taken from a human donor in good health. This chain uses TRBV24-1 with TRBJ2-3; the D gene is possibly TRBD2 (5 bases). Sequenced: central memory CD4+ T cells from blood. The CDR3: CATSDLPAATYTDTQYF. The DNA of the CDR3 is TGTGCCACCAGTGATTTACCAGCGGCGACATACACAGATACGCAGTATTTT.